The 12 T cell receptor beta chains in this list originate from one sample, sequenced in a study of shared clonotypes between healthy human individuals. Generated by immunoSEQ multiplex PCR, the TCRdb table keeps only in-frame clones and is missing some. The sample records roughly 490,000 clones, 60% to 85% being singletons. The sequenced material came from PBMCs. Source of these receptors: a woman between 40 and 55 years old in good health. Some clones in this sample may be carry-over from other donors' samples.

This chain uses TRBV5-4 with TRBJ2-1; possibly TRBD1 for D (6 bases). CDR3 length: 11 residues. Trimming left V 10 bases short and J 8 bases short, with 13 bases between. Germline V gene sequence: CDR1 SGHNT, CDR2 YYREEE (reference sequence). DNA for the CDR3: TGTGCCTTTCACAGGGACGATGAGCAGTTCTTC. It specifies CAFHRDDEQFF.

At least ten counts were recorded for this clone. This chain uses TRBV18 with TRBJ2-1, with D tentatively TRBD1 or TRBD2 (5 bases each). CDR3 length equals 12 residues. V was shortened by 4 bases and J by 12 bases, with 13 bases between the two germline ends. The V gene's germline CDR1 is KGHSH and CDR2 LQKENI. The CDR3 DNA reads as TGTGCCAGCTCACGGGACCCTCAAGGGCAGTTCTTC. Translated: CASSRDPQGQFF.

The chain has TRBV30 and TRBJ2-1, with D maybe TRBD2 (6 bases). The germline V gene has CDR1 GTSNPN and CDR2 SVGIG (reference sequence). This CDR3 has 14 amino acids. V lost 1 base and J lost 9, with 16 bases in between. The CDR3 spells CAWSALVTSGEQFF. Here the CDR3 DNA reads TGTGCCTGGAGTGCCTTGGTGACTAGTGGTGAGCAGTTCTTC.

The chain combines TRBV7-9 with TRBJ2-2; no reliable D call. CDR3 size: 16 residues. Germline V lookup: CDR1 SEHNR, CDR2 FQNEAQ (reference sequence). The germline V and J ends were trimmed by 3 bases and 0 bases, with 11 bases remaining between them. CDR3 in DNA: TGTGCCAGCAGCTTTCCTGGGCGGACGAACACCGGGGAGCTGTTTTTT. Translation: CASSFPGRTNTGELFF.

There are a few counts of this clone. This CDR3 is also generated by other DNA sequences in the sample. The chain uses TRBV18 and TRBJ2-7; the D is unclear. Looked up from germline, CDR1 is KGHSH and CDR2 is LQKENI. Deletions cut 2 bases from V and 2 bases from J, with 4 bases between. The CDR3 contains 12 residues. Here the CDR3 reads CASSPETYEQYF. Here the CDR3 DNA reads TGTGCCAGCTCACCAGAGACCTACGAGCAGTACTTC.

The V gene is TRBV7-2, the J gene TRBJ2-7; D might be TRBD1 (6 bases). Trimming removed 5 bases from V and 6 bases from J, with 17 bases in between. Germline V lookup: CDR1 SGHTA, CDR2 FQGNSA. The CDR3 consists of 14 residues. The CDR3 sequence: CASSPIPVGAEQYF. In DNA, the CDR3 is TGTGCCAGCAGCCCCATACCGGTGGGGGCCGAGCAGTACTTC.

The V and J genes are TRBV21-1 and TRBJ2-7; the table's D call, TRBD2, was not checked against the DNA. TRBV21-1 counts as a pseudogene. The CDR3 spans 17 residues. CDR3 DNA: TGTGCCAGCAGCAAAGCAAGATTTGACGGGAAGGGCTACGAGCAGTACTTC. Amino acid sequence: CASSKARFDGKGYEQYF.

The genes are TRBV9 and TRBJ2-7, with TRBD2 identical over 9 bases. V lost 0 bases to trimming and J lost 5 bases; unmatched junction nucleotides: 6. The CDR3 length is 15 residues. CDR1 and CDR2 from the germline V gene are SGDLS and YYNGEE. CDR3 DNA sequence: TGTGCCAGCAGCGTAGAAAGCGGGAGGTTCAACGAGCAGTACTTC. Its translation: CASSVESGRFNEQYF.

The chain couples TRBV18 to TRBJ1-3; 7 nucleotides align to TRBD1. This CDR3 region has 18 residues. The ends lost 5 bases at V and 0 bases at J; junction bases unmatched: 13. Germline CDR1 KGHSH, CDR2 LQKENI. CDR3 coding DNA: TGTGCCAGCTCAGACACCTTTGGGGGACAGAGCTCTGGAAACACCATATATTTT. It translates to CASSDTFGGQSSGNTIYF.

The chain carries TRBV11-2 and TRBJ1-2; D remains unclear. In germline, CDR1 is SGHAT, CDR2 FQNNGV. V gave up 6 bases and J gave up 4 bases, with 18 bases separating them. CDR3 length: 15 residues. CDR3 residues: CASRSWRGSSYGYTF. DNA for the CDR3: TGTGCCAGCAGGTCCTGGCGGGGTTCATCCTATGGCTACACCTTC. Full variable domain (remainder filled in from reference TRBV11-2 and TRBJ1-2): EAGVAQSPRYKIIEKRQSVAFWCNPISGHATLYWYQQILGQGPKLLIQFQNNGVVDDSQLPKDRFSAERLKGVDSTLKIQPAKLEDSAVYLCASRSWRGSSYGYTFGSGTRLTVV.

CDR3 in DNA: TGTGCCAGCAGCTTGGCGGAGGGACGATGGATCTACGAGCAGTACTTC. Protein sequence: CASSLAEGRWIYEQYF. This chain joins TRBV5-6 and TRBJ2-7; D possibly corresponds to TRBD2 (6 bases). CDR1 is SGHDT and CDR2 is YYEEEE in the germline V gene. The CDR3 totals 16 residues. Trimming stripped 0 bases from V and 3 bases from J, with 16 bases between.

The V gene is TRBV27, the J gene TRBJ1-5; tentatively, D is TRBD1 (5 bases). The length of the CDR3 is 15 residues. With 3 bases removed from V and 5 bases from J, the gap between germline ends came to 14 bases. Germline V gene lookup returns CDR1 MNHEY and CDR2 SMNVEV (reference sequence). The DNA for the CDR3 is TGTGCCAGCAGTTTTTCAGGGAGTTCCCATCAGCCCCAGCATTTT. Amino acids: CASSFSGSSHQPQHF.